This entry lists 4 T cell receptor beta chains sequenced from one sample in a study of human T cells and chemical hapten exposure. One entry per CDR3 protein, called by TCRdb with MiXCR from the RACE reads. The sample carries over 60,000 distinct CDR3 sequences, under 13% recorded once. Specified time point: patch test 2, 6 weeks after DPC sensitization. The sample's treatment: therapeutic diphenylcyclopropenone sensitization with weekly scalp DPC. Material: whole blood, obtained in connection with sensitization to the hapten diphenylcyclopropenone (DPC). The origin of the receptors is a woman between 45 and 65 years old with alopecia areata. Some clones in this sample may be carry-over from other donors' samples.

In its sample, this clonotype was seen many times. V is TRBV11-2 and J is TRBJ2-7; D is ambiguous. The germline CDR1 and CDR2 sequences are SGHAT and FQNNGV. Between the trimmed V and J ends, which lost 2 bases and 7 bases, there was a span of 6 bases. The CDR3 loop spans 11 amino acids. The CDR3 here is CASSLSSEQYF. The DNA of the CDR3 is TGTGCCAGCAGCTTATCCTCTGAGCAGTACTTC.

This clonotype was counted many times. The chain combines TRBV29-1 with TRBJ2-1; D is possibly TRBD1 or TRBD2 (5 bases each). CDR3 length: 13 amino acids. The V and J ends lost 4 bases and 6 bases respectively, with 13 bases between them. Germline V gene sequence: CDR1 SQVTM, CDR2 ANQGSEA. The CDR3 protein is CSVGGSPRNEQFF. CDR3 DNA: TGCAGCGTTGGGGGGTCGCCTCGCAATGAGCAGTTCTTC.

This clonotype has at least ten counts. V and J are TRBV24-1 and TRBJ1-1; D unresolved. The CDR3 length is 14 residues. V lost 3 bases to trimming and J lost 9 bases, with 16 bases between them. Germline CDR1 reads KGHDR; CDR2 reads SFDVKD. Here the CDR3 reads CATSDDNRGNQAFF. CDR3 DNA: TGTGCCACCAGTGATGACAACCGCGGCAATCAAGCTTTCTTT.

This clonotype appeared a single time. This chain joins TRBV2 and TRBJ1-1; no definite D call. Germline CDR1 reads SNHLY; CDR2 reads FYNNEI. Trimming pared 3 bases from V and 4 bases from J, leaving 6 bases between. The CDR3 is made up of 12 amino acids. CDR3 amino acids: CASSESTTEAFF. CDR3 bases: TGTGCCAGCAGTGAGAGCACCACTGAAGCTTTCTTT.